These 26 T cell receptor beta chains were all obtained from the same sample, sequenced in a study of blood T cell repertoires in COVID-19. Here immunoSEQ multiplex PCR was the method, and the copy in TCRdb shows in-frame clones only, minus some. The sample includes 88,000 or so clones, around 79% seen only once; the top ten take approximately 24%. Sequencing was carried out using peripheral blood. The receptors shown here come from a human donor in a cohort sampled during active COVID-19.

The chain uses TRBV27 and TRBJ2-7; 11 nucleotides agree with TRBD2. J was trimmed by 2 bases and V by 6 bases; bases with no gene match: 6. Germline V gene data show CDR1 as MNHEY and CDR2 as SMNVEV (reference sequence). The CDR3 extends over 15 amino acids. The chain's CDR3 is CASSLGTSGTYEQYF. The DNA of the CDR3 is TGTGCCAGCAGCCTAGGGACTAGCGGCACCTACGAGCAGTACTTC.

In this sample, this clone turned up a few times. The chain uses TRBV5-1 and TRBJ1-2, with 7 nucleotides matching TRBD1. The CDR3 covers 15 residues. V lost 4 bases to trimming and J lost 1 base; unmatched junction nucleotides: 7. Germline CDR1 reads SGHRS; CDR2 reads YFSETQ. Here the CDR3 DNA reads TGCGCCAGCAGCCTGAAGGGGGACAGTAACTATGGCTACACCTTC. It encodes CASSLKGDSNYGYTF. The full variable domain, in which reference TRBV5-1 and TRBJ1-2 provide the parts outside the CDR3, is KAGVTQTPRYLIKTRGQQVTLSCSPISGHRSVSWYQQTPGQGLQFLFEYFSETQRNKGNFPGRFSGRQFSNSRSEMNVSTLELGDSALYLCASSLKGDSNYGYTFGSGTRLTVV.

This clone was seen more than once but under ten times. The chain uses TRBV7-9 and TRBJ2-7, with D perhaps matching TRBD1 (6 bases). V was shortened by 5 bases and J by 7 bases, with 18 bases between the two germline ends. This CDR3 spans 14 amino acids. Germline CDR1 SEHNR, CDR2 FQNEAQ (reference sequence). The CDR3, as DNA: TGTGCCAGCAGCCCTACCGACAGGTCTCGGGAGCAGTACTTC. It codes for CASSPTDRSREQYF. The complete variable domain, with remaining parts taken from reference TRBV7-9 and TRBJ2-7, reads DTGVSQNPRHKITKRGQNVTFRCDPISEHNRLYWYRQTLGQGPEFLTYFQNEAQLEKSRLLSDRFSAERPKGSFSTLEIQRTEQGDSAMYLCASSPTDRSREQYFGPGTRLTVT.

The rearrangement uses TRBV5-1 and TRBJ2-3; D gene uncertain. Germline V gives CDR1 SGHRS, CDR2 YFSETQ. The CDR3 covers 11 residues. Trimming shortened V by 8 bases and J by 0 bases, and 4 bases separated the two germline ends. CDR3 in DNA: TGCGCCAGTACAAGCACAGATACGCAGTATTTT. Its protein product is CASTSTDTQYF.

The chain is built from TRBV9 and TRBJ1-2, with D uncertain. The CDR3 sequence is 13 residues long. The V end was cut by 1 base, the J end by 4 bases, with 8 bases between. Germline V gene lookup returns CDR1 SGDLS and CDR2 YYNGEE. CDR3 in DNA: TGTGCCAGCAGCGTATCGGGGAGCTATGGCTACACCTTC. The encoded protein is CASSVSGSYGYTF.

V usage is TRBV14 and J usage is TRBJ2-2, with 8 bases lining up with TRBD1. Trimming at V came to 0 bases and at J to 6 bases, leaving 3 bases not matched to a gene. Germline values: CDR1 SGHDN, CDR2 FVKESK. The CDR3 covers 15 residues. CDR3 in amino acids: CASSQDSGGPGELFF. The DNA of the CDR3 is TGTGCCAGCAGCCAAGATTCAGGGGGCCCCGGGGAGCTGTTTTTT.

J is TRBJ1-5 and V is TRBV4-3; weak D call: TRBD1 (5 bases). Germline CDR1 is LGHNA and CDR2 is YSLEER. Trimming pared 1 base from V and 11 bases from J, leaving 18 bases between. CDR3 size: 15 residues. CDR3 protein: CASSQVAGRPGAQHF. The CDR3 DNA is TGCGCCAGCAGCCAAGTGGCAGGGCGACCGGGAGCCCAGCATTTT.

The chain links TRBV7-2 to TRBJ2-1, with TRBD1 as a possible D gene (6 bases). The germline V gene encodes CDR1 SGHTA and CDR2 FQGNSA. The CDR3 runs to 16 residues. V lost 4 bases and J lost 4, with 17 bases in between. The CDR3 region is CASSSRDRRPYNEQFF. In DNA form, the CDR3 reads TGTGCCAGCAGCTCCCGAGACAGGCGGCCATACAATGAGCAGTTCTTC.

The genes are TRBV27 and TRBJ2-5; D might be TRBD1 (7 bases). Germline CDR1 is MNHEY and CDR2 is SMNVEV (reference sequence). The CDR3 is 12 residues long. V was pared by 5 bases and J by 4 bases, with 8 bases between. The CDR3 DNA reads TGTGCCAGCAGTCAGGGGGGAGAGACCCAGTACTTC. This encodes CASSQGGETQYF.

This rearrangement joins TRBV5-1 to TRBJ2-5; the match to TRBD1 covers 10 bases. Losses at the gene ends were 0 bases for V and 5 bases for J; bases not matched to a gene: 1. CDR3 length: 14 residues. Germline CDR1 and CDR2: SGHRS and YFSETQ. The DNA of the CDR3 is TGCGCCAGCAGCTTGGGGACAGGGGGGGAGACCCAGTACTTC. Translating gives CASSLGTGGETQYF.

This chain connects TRBV7-9 to TRBJ1-4; TRBD1 matches 8 bases. The CDR3 is 14 amino acids. J lost 5 bases, V lost 1 base, and 0 bases had no gene match. CDR1 and CDR2 from the germline V gene are SEHNR and FQNEAQ (reference sequence). CDR3 region: CASSLGQGNEKLFF. The CDR3 DNA follows: TGTGCCAGCAGCTTAGGACAGGGGAATGAAAAACTGTTTTTT.

The chain carries TRBV19 and TRBJ1-1, with TRBD1 identical over 7 bases. The CDR3 consists of 15 residues. The J segment lost 3 bases and the V segment lost 4 bases, leaving 8 bases of the junction unmatched. From germline, CDR1 is LNHDA and CDR2 SQIVND (reference sequence). The CDR3 reads CASSTYRGLDTEAFF. The CDR3 DNA reads as TGTGCCAGTAGTACCTACAGGGGATTGGACACTGAAGCTTTCTTT.

The chain couples TRBV5-1 to TRBJ2-5, with 8 bases that match TRBD2. CDR1 SGHRS and CDR2 YFSETQ come from the germline V gene. V lost 3 bases, J lost 1 base, and 8 bases stayed unmatched. The CDR3 sequence is 16 residues long. CDR3 coding DNA: TGCGCCAGCAGCTCTTCGGGAGGGCCTTCCCAAGAGACCCAGTACTTC. Its protein product is CASSSSGGPSQETQYF.

The chain uses TRBV4-2 and TRBJ2-5; 9 bases line up with TRBD1. Germline V CDR1 and CDR2: LGHNA, YNFKEQ. The CDR3 loop spans 16 amino acids. V lost 4 bases to trimming and J lost 2 bases; unmatched junction nucleotides: 8. This chain's CDR3 is CASSPLPGTGQETQYF. The CDR3 nucleotides are TGTGCCAGCAGCCCTCTCCCCGGGACAGGGCAAGAGACCCAGTACTTC.

The V gene is TRBV29-1, the J gene TRBJ2-5, with D maybe TRBD1 (6 bases). The germline V and J ends were trimmed by 1 base and 5 bases, with 14 bases remaining between them. This CDR3 has 14 residues. The germline CDR1 and CDR2 sequences are SQVTM and ANQGSEA. For the CDR3, the DNA is TGCAGCGTTGAAGGCGCGCAGAGGGGGGAGACCCAGTACTTC. This codes for CSVEGAQRGETQYF. The complete variable domain, with remaining parts taken from reference TRBV29-1 and TRBJ2-5, reads SAVISQKPSRDICQRGTSLTIQCQVDSQVTMMFWYRQQPGQSLTLIATANQGSEATYESGFVIDKFPISRPNLTFSTLTVSNMSPEDSSIYLCSVEGAQRGETQYFGPGTRLLVL.

This clone was found a few times. V is TRBV15 and J is TRBJ2-2; 7 positions match TRBD2. The CDR3 loop spans 14 amino acids. Looked up from germline, CDR1 is LNHNV and CDR2 is YYDKDF (reference sequence). The ends lost 0 bases at V and 7 bases at J; junction bases unmatched: 2. CDR3 bases: TGTGCCACCAGCAGAGATTCTAGCGGCGGGGAGCTGTTTTTT. It encodes CATSRDSSGGELFF.

The chain couples TRBV7-9 to TRBJ2-7; no clear D. CDR1 is SEHNR and CDR2 is FQNEAQ in the germline V gene (reference sequence). The CDR3 is 14 amino acids. The V end lost 5 bases, the J end lost 3 bases, and 14 bases lay between the germline ends. The CDR3 region is CASSPSTLRYEQYF. The CDR3 nucleotides are TGTGCCAGCAGCCCCTCTACGCTACGCTACGAGCAGTACTTC.

The chain recombines TRBV5-5 with TRBJ2-7; TRBD1 matches 11 bases. Trimming removed 3 bases from V and 3 bases from J; junction bases left unmatched: 5. Germline lookup yields CDR1 SGHKS and CDR2 YYEKEE (reference sequence). CDR3 length: 15 amino acids. CDR3 region: CASSSRDRGIYEQYF. CDR3 sequence (DNA): TGTGCCAGCAGCTCTCGGGACAGGGGGATCTACGAGCAGTACTTC.

This clone was found a few times. The chain uses TRBV24-1 and TRBJ2-6; unclear D gene. V dropped 6 bases and J dropped 0 bases, with 14 bases sitting between them. The CDR3 has 17 residues. Germline values: CDR1 KGHDR, CDR2 SFDVKD. Written as DNA, the CDR3 is TGTGCCACCAGTTTATCACAAATTTACTCTGGGGCCAACGTCCTGACTTTC. Translating it yields CATSLSQIYSGANVLTF.

This clone has a single count. The V call is TRBV19, the J call TRBJ2-5; 8 bases agree with TRBD2. This CDR3 is 13 amino acids long. Trimming cost V 10 bases and J 2 bases; bases outside gene matches: 6. Germline V gene lookup returns CDR1 LNHDA and CDR2 SQIVND (reference sequence). This CDR3 reads CATGIAGQETQYF. The CDR3 DNA is TGTGCCACCGGAATAGCGGGGCAAGAGACCCAGTACTTC.

This chain connects TRBV28 to TRBJ2-7, with 8 bases aligning to TRBD2. Germline lookup yields CDR1 MDHEN and CDR2 SYDVKM. The CDR3 is 15 residues long. After removal of 2 bases from V and 2 bases from J, the junction contained 5 bases not matched to a gene. The CDR3 sequence is CASSLSGGLTYEQYF. CDR3 nucleotides: TGTGCCAGCAGTTTAAGCGGGGGCCTTACCTACGAGCAGTACTTC.

Of note for this clone: The junction does not match germline at one end; this may be a read error. The rearrangement links TRBV7-7 to TRBJ2-1, with TRBD2 identical over 15 bases. Looked up from germline, CDR1 is SSHAT and CDR2 is FNYEAQ (reference sequence). The CDR3 extends over 15 amino acids. The CDR3 nucleotides read TGTGCTAGCAGCCGCGGGACTAGCGGGAGGAATGAGCAGTTCTTC. It specifies CASSRGTSGRNEQFF.

The chain has TRBV15 and TRBJ2-3; the match to TRBD2 covers 9 bases. J lost 4 bases, V lost 2 bases, and 7 bases had no gene match. Germline CDR1 LNHNV, CDR2 YYDKDF (reference sequence). The CDR3 covers 16 residues. CDR3 sequence: CATSRRSGRASDTQYF. DNA of the CDR3: TGTGCCACCAGCAGACGTAGCGGGAGAGCGTCAGATACGCAGTATTTT.

J is TRBJ2-1 and V is TRBV9; 9 positions match TRBD2. The germline gives CDR1 SGDLS, CDR2 YYNGEE. V shed 5 bases and J 3 bases; nucleotides not matched to a gene: 18. The CDR3 is made up of 19 amino acids. CDR3 protein: CASSVSVREGPLGYNEQFF. The CDR3 DNA reads TGTGCCAGCAGTGTGTCTGTGCGGGAGGGCCCTCTCGGCTACAATGAGCAGTTCTTC. The full variable domain, completed using reference TRBV9 and TRBJ2-1, is DSGVTQTPKHLITATGQRVTLRCSPRSGDLSVYWYQQSLDQGLQFLIQYYNGEERAKGNILERFSAQQFPDLHSELNLSSLELGDSALYFCASSVSVREGPLGYNEQFFGPGTRLTVL.

The CDR3 nucleotides are TGTGCCAGCAGCGACGGACTCAGCTCCTACAATGAGCAGTTCTTC. Its translation: CASSDGLSSYNEQFF. The genes are TRBV7-3 and TRBJ2-1; possibly TRBD2 for D (5 bases). Trimming took 5 bases from V and 0 from J, leaving 11 bases between them. This CDR3 is built from 15 residues. The germline V gene encodes CDR1 SGHTA and CDR2 FQGTGA.

This sequence joins TRBV18 and TRBJ1-5; D gene uncertain. V dropped 3 bases and J dropped 5 bases, with 8 bases sitting between them. This CDR3 contains 13 residues. Germline CDR1 reads KGHSH; CDR2 reads LQKENI. The CDR3 is CASSPAADQPQHF. The CDR3 bases are TGTGCCAGCTCACCGGCAGCGGATCAGCCCCAGCATTTT. Full variable domain (remainder filled in from reference TRBV18 and TRBJ1-5): NAGVMQNPRHLVRRRGQEARLRCSPMKGHSHVYWYRQLPEEGLKFMVYLQKENIIDESGMPKERFSAEFPKEGPSILRIQQVVRGDSAAYFCASSPAADQPQHFGDGTRLSIL.